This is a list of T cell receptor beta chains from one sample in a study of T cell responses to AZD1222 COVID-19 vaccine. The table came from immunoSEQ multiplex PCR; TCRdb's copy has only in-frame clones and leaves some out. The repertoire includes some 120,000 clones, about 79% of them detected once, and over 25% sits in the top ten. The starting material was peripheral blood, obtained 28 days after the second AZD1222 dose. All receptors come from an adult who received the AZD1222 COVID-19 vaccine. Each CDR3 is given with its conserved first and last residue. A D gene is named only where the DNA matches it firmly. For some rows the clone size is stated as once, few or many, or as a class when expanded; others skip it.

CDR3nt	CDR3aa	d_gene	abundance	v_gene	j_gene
TGTGCCAGCAGTTACAGGGGGACAAGGAACACTGAAGCTTTCTTT	CASSYRGTRNTEAFF	TRBD1	.	TRBV27	TRBJ1-1
TGTGCCAGCAGGACAGAATACGAGCAGTACTTC	CASRTEYEQYF	.	.	TRBV2	TRBJ2-7
TGTGCCAGCAGTTACTACGGTGGAGATACGCAGTATTTT	CASSYYGGDTQYF	.	.	TRBV6-5	TRBJ2-3
TGTGCCAGCAGCTTATCCCCCAGCAATCAGCCCCAGCATTTT	CASSLSPSNQPQHF	.	.	TRBV11-2	TRBJ1-5
TGTGCCAGTAGTATTTGGGCAGGTAACACTGAAGCTTTCTTT	CASSIWAGNTEAFF	.	.	TRBV19	TRBJ1-1
TGTGCCACTCTCGAGTCCGGGACAGCGAACTATGGCTACACCTTC	CATLESGTANYGYTF	TRBD1	few	TRBV19	TRBJ1-2
TGTGCCAGCAGTTACCTTAGCCCGGACTCTGGAAACACCATATATTTT	CASSYLSPDSGNTIYF	.	.	TRBV6-2/TRBV6-3	TRBJ1-3
TGTGCCAGCAGCTATACAGCTATTAAGAATTCACCCCTCCACTTT	CASSYTAIKNSPLHF	.	.	TRBV7-2	TRBJ1-6
TGTGCCAGCAGCAAGCATGGCACAGATACGCAGTATTTT	CASSKHGTDTQYF	.	.	TRBV21-1	TRBJ2-3
TGTGCCAGCAGTTTCGGACAGTTGATTGGAGCTTTCTTT	CASSFGQLIGAFF	.	.	TRBV12-3/TRBV12-4	TRBJ1-1
TGTGCCAGCAGCTTAGGTCAGGGGGTCTCGCTGTTCGGCTACACCTTC	CASSLGQGVSLFGYTF	TRBD1	.	TRBV5-4	TRBJ1-2
TGCGCCAGCAGCTTGGTTGCGCAGGGCACCGAAAAACTGTTTTTT	CASSLVAQGTEKLFF	.	.	TRBV5-1	TRBJ1-4
TGTGCCAGCAGCTTAGCCGGGAATAGCAATCAGCCCCAGCATTTT	CASSLAGNSNQPQHF	.	.	TRBV13	TRBJ1-5